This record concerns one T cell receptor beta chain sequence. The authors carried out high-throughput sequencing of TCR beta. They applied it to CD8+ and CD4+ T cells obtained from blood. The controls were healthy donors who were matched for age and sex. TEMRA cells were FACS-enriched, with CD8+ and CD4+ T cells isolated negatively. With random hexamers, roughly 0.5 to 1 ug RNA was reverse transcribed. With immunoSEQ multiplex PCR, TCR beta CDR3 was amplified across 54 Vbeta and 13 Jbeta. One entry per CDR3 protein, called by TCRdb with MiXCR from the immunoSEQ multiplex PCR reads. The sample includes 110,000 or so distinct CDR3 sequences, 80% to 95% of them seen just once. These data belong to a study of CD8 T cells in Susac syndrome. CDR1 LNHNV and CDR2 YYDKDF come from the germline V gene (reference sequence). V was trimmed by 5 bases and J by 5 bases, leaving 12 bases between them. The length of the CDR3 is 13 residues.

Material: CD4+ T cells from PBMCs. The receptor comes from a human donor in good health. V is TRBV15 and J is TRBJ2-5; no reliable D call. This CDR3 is CATSPSAMETQYF. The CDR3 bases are TGTGCCACCAGCCCTTCTGCGATGGAGACCCAGTACTTC. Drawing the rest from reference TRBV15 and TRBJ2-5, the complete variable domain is DAMVIQNPRYQVTQFGKPVTLSCSQTLNHNVMYWYQQKSSQAPKLLFHYYDKDFNNEADTPDNFQSRRPNTSFCFLDIRSPGLGDTAMYLCATSPSAMETQYFGPGTRLLVL.